This T cell receptor beta chain comes out of a study of low-dose radiotherapy and immunotherapy resistance in tumors. Overall study: A total of 13 Gy over 26 weeks was given to Cohort 2 as 1 Gy per fraction every two weeks. Administration of intravenous cyclophosphamide at 200 mg/m2 took place every two weeks, one day before radiation and immunotherapy.

A roughly 20-cycle PCR with a constant-region primer and V-primer adapter amplified TCRs. Isolated mRNA underwent amplification by in vitro transcription. TCRdb passed the reads through MiXCR, listing each CDR3 protein once. The sample has 50,000 or so distinct CDR3 sequences, around 35% seen once. This clonotype was seen many times. The time point here: after trial treatment. Sample treatment: LDRT plus nivolumab, ipilimumab, low-dose cyclophosphamide and aspirin (RACIN trial). Losses at the gene ends were 6 bases for V and 2 bases for J; bases not matched to a gene: 6. Germline V gives CDR1 KGHSH, CDR2 LQKENI. There are 15 residues in the CDR3.

The chain combines TRBV18 with TRBJ2-5; 10 bases fit TRBD2. Sequenced here: PBMCs, sampled after low-dose radiotherapy plus immunotherapy. The receptor was isolated from a male donor with rectosigmoid adenocarcinoma. The CDR3 DNA sequence: TGTGCCAGCTCTGTACTAGCGGGGAATCAAGAGACCCAGTACTTC. Protein: CASSVLAGNQETQYF.